These 29 T cell receptor beta chains share one sample of origin, sequenced in a study of radiotherapy plus CTLA-4 blockade in lung cancer. Generated by immunoSEQ multiplex PCR, the TCRdb table keeps only in-frame clones and is missing some. This sample has about 60,000 clones, with under 75% found just once. Specimen: peripheral blood, collected from a patient treated with radiotherapy plus ipilimumab. All receptors derive from a human donor with non-small cell lung cancer whose response to radiotherapy plus ipilimumab could not be evaluated.

The chain is built from TRBV6-5 and TRBJ1-4; 7 bases match TRBD1. CDR1 and CDR2 from the germline V gene are MNHEY and SVGAGI. The J segment lost 7 bases and the V segment lost 5 bases, leaving 7 bases of the junction unmatched. This CDR3 has 14 residues. This CDR3 is CASSKQGLGEKLFF. Here the CDR3 DNA reads TGTGCCAGCAGTAAACAGGGGCTTGGTGAAAAACTGTTTTTT.

This clone was observed a single time. The chain couples TRBV10-3 to TRBJ2-1, with a possible D match to TRBD2 (6 bases). Germline V gene lookup returns CDR1 ENHRY and CDR2 SYGVKD. Trimming cost V 9 bases and J 3 bases, with 15 bases left between them. The CDR3 is 14 amino acids. CDR3 nucleotide sequence: TGTGCCATTGCGATCAGGGAGGACTACAATGAGCAGTTCTTC. Its translation is CAIAIREDYNEQFF.

The chain is built from TRBV12-5 and TRBJ2-5, with TRBD2 identical over 15 bases. This CDR3 spans 17 amino acids. Germline V lookup: CDR1 LGHNT, CDR2 FRNRAP. Unmatched junction bases numbered 8, after V lost 5 bases and J lost 4 bases. The CDR3 DNA reads as TGTGCTAGTGGTCCGGGGACTAGCGGGGGGCTGGGAGAGACCCAGTACTTC. It codes for CASGPGTSGGLGETQYF.

The rearrangement links TRBV15 to TRBJ2-7; D may be TRBD2 (5 bases). The CDR3 consists of 13 residues. Per the germline V gene, CDR1 is LNHNV and CDR2 is YYDKDF (reference sequence). V lost 0 bases, J lost 7 bases, and 10 bases lay in between. The CDR3 loop is CATSREVGREQYF. Here the CDR3 DNA reads TGTGCCACCAGCAGAGAAGTAGGGAGAGAGCAGTACTTC.

The CDR3 DNA follows: TGTGCCAGCAGTGCCCCGGGACAGCTCTATGGCTACACCTTC. This sequence encodes CASSAPGQLYGYTF. This chain uses TRBV28 with TRBJ1-2, with 7 bases matching TRBD1. V shed 5 bases and J 4 bases; nucleotides not matched to a gene: 7. This CDR3 contains 14 residues. Germline V gene sequence: CDR1 MDHEN, CDR2 SYDVKM.

This clone was picked up a small number of times. This rearrangement joins TRBV28 to TRBJ1-5; D gene unclear. The CDR3 contains 13 residues. Germline V CDR1 and CDR2: MDHEN, SYDVKM. The germline V and J ends were trimmed by 6 bases and 4 bases, with 10 bases remaining between them. For the CDR3, the DNA is TGTGCCAGCAGGCGGGAGTTGAATCAGCCCCAGCATTTT. Translated, it gives CASRRELNQPQHF.

The chain couples TRBV7-2 to TRBJ2-7, with a tentative D call TRBD2 (7 bases). CDR1 SGHTA and CDR2 FQGNSA come from the germline V gene. Deletions cut 1 base from V and 3 bases from J, with 10 bases between. There are 14 residues in the CDR3. CDR3: CASSLVGGGYEQYF. CDR3 bases: TGTGCCAGCAGCTTAGTAGGGGGGGGCTACGAGCAGTACTTC.

J is TRBJ2-3 and V is TRBV7-3; the D is unclear. The V and J ends lost 2 bases and 4 bases respectively, with 7 bases between them. The CDR3 has 13 amino acids. The germline CDR1 and CDR2 sequences are SGHTA and FQGTGA. This CDR3 reads CASSLVSADTQYF. The CDR3 bases are TGTGCCAGCAGCTTAGTATCGGCAGATACGCAGTATTTT.

This clone was detected a few times. The chain carries TRBV19 and TRBJ1-1, with D tentatively TRBD1 (6 bases). The germline V and J ends were trimmed by 5 bases and 3 bases, with 10 bases remaining between them. CDR1 and CDR2 (germline): LNHDA, SQIVND (reference sequence). This CDR3 is 13 amino acids long. DNA of the CDR3: TGTGCCAGTAGTCAGAACAGGGACACTGAAGCTTTCTTT. This translates into CASSQNRDTEAFF.

The rearrangement uses TRBV28 and TRBJ2-5; no firm D call. The J call may be mistaken, given a closer DNA end match to TRBJ2-7. The CDR3 extends over 14 amino acids. CDR1 is MDHEN, CDR2 SYDVKM, per germline. The CDR3 loop reads CASSILSPYYEQYF. In DNA, the CDR3 is TGTGCCAGCAGCATACTATCACCCTACTACGAGCAGTACTTC.

This clone came up a few times. The rearrangement uses TRBV6-1 and TRBJ1-1; D is possibly TRBD1 (6 bases). Germline V gives CDR1 MNHNS, CDR2 SASEGT. Trimming shortened V by 7 bases and J by 4 bases, and 16 bases separated the two germline ends. The CDR3 spans 14 residues. This CDR3 is CASTLDSDSTEAFF. As DNA, the CDR3 is TGTGCCAGCACCCTGGACAGCGACAGCACTGAAGCTTTCTTT.

This clone showed up just a few times. V is TRBV13 and J is TRBJ2-4; TRBD2 aligns across 15 bases. V shed 4 bases and J 1 base; nucleotides not matched to a gene: 5. CDR3 size: 18 residues. Per the germline V gene, CDR1 is PRHDT and CDR2 is FYEKMQ (reference sequence). The CDR3 sequence: CASSSWTSGGAAKNIQYF. CDR3 DNA: TGTGCCAGCAGCTCCTGGACTAGCGGGGGGGCTGCCAAAAACATTCAGTACTTC.

Only one count was recorded for this clone. V gene TRBV5-1 combines with J gene TRBJ2-5; 8 positions match TRBD1. The CDR3 length is 15 residues. J was trimmed by 5 bases and V by 3 bases; bases with no gene match: 9. The V gene's germline CDR1 is SGHRS and CDR2 YFSETQ. The CDR3 coding sequence is TGCGCCAGCAGCTACCTTCAGGGGGCGGGGGAGACCCAGTACTTC. Translating it yields CASSYLQGAGETQYF.

J is TRBJ2-3 and V is TRBV27, with 12 nucleotides matching TRBD2. V was pared by 5 bases and J by 2 bases, with 2 bases of the junction left unmatched. The CDR3 is 15 residues long. CDR1 and CDR2 from the germline V gene are MNHEY and SMNVEV (reference sequence). In DNA, the CDR3 is TGTGCCAGCAGTGCTAGCGGGGGGGTCACAGATACGCAGTATTTT. It translates to CASSASGGVTDTQYF.

The V call is TRBV9, the J call TRBJ2-5; 11 bases are a match to TRBD2. After removal of 0 bases from V and 5 bases from J, the junction contained 6 bases not matched to a gene. The germline V gene has CDR1 SGDLS and CDR2 YYNGEE. This CDR3 contains 16 residues. The CDR3 reads CASSVAGTSGGETQYF. CDR3 sequence (DNA): TGTGCCAGCAGCGTAGCTGGGACTAGCGGTGGTGAGACCCAGTACTTC.

This clone was detected only a few times. The J gene is TRBJ2-7, the V gene TRBV5-4, with D uncertain. This CDR3 spans 13 amino acids. V was pared by 2 bases and J by 6 bases, with 12 bases between. CDR1 is SGHNT and CDR2 is YYREEE in the germline V gene (reference sequence). CDR3 in DNA: TGTGCCAGCAGCTTAACTCCCGGTATCGAGCAGTACTTC. It yields the protein CASSLTPGIEQYF.

V and J are TRBV7-9 and TRBJ2-7, with 9 bases matching TRBD2. Germline CDR1 SEHNR, CDR2 FQNEAQ (reference sequence). The CDR3 sequence is 17 residues long. The V and J ends lost 5 bases and 3 bases, in that order; junction bases with no gene match: 14. This chain's CDR3 is CASSPTGFAGGHYEQYF. For the CDR3, the DNA is TGTGCCAGCAGCCCTACGGGGTTTGCGGGAGGGCACTACGAGCAGTACTTC.

The CDR3 sequence is CAINNEGQGDTEAFF. CDR3 DNA sequence: TGTGCCATCAATAATGAGGGTCAGGGGGACACTGAAGCTTTCTTT. The gene calls are TRBV10-3 and TRBJ1-1, with 7 bases that match TRBD1. V gave up 7 bases and J gave up 3 bases; unmatched junction bases: 11. Germline loops: CDR1 ENHRY, CDR2 SYGVKD. The CDR3 loop spans 15 amino acids.

This clone was counted between two and nine times. V gene TRBV6-5 combines with J gene TRBJ1-6, with a weak D call TRBD1 (6 bases). The CDR3 loop spans 15 amino acids. Germline CDR1 MNHEY, CDR2 SVGAGI. Trimming cost V 2 bases and J 3 bases, with 8 bases left between them. CDR3 DNA: TGTGCCAGCAGTTACGAGGACAGCTATAATTCACCCCTCCACTTT. This sequence encodes CASSYEDSYNSPLHF.

The chain has TRBV11-3 and TRBJ2-7; 14 bases are shared with TRBD2. There are 18 residues in the CDR3. The germline CDR1 and CDR2 sequences are SGHNT and YENEEA. V shed 1 base and J 3 bases; nucleotides not matched to a gene: 8. The DNA for the CDR3 is TGTGCCAGCAGCTTAGGCGTGGGACTAGCGGGGGTGAACTACGAGCAGTACTTC. Translation gives CASSLGVGLAGVNYEQYF.

This clone showed up just a few times. The chain employs TRBV2 and TRBJ2-4; 7 nucleotides line up with TRBD2. The CDR3 spans 13 residues. V shed 6 bases and J 11 bases; nucleotides not matched to a gene: 10. Germline CDR1 reads SNHLY; CDR2 reads FYNNEI. The CDR3, as DNA: TGTGCCAGCAGCGGGGAGGGAGTCTTGGTTCAGTACTTC. Translated, it gives CASSGEGVLVQYF.

This clone has ten or more counts. J is TRBJ1-1 and V is TRBV30; a weak D match, TRBD1 (5 bases). This CDR3 has 13 amino acids. Germline CDR1 is GTSNPN and CDR2 is SVGIG (reference sequence). Trimming removed 0 bases at V and 5 bases at J, with 10 bases between. CDR3 sequence (DNA): TGTGCCTGGAGTGTACTTCAGGGTACTGAAGCTTTCTTT. Protein product: CAWSVLQGTEAFF.

This chain connects TRBV5-1 to TRBJ1-3; D gene uncertain. Germline assignment: CDR1 SGHRS and CDR2 YFSETQ. Trimming left V 4 bases short and J 0 bases short, with 8 bases between. The CDR3 consists of 14 residues. CDR3 amino acids: CASSPGSSGNTIYF. Here the CDR3 DNA reads TGCGCCAGCAGCCCGGGGTCCTCTGGAAACACCATATATTTT.

V and J are TRBV28 and TRBJ1-2, with D perhaps TRBD1 (6 bases). Germline V gene sequence: CDR1 MDHEN, CDR2 SYDVKM. The V end was cut by 3 bases, the J end by 7 bases, with 9 bases between. The CDR3 has 12 residues. The CDR3, as DNA: TGTGCCAGCAGTTTCGGGACATTTGGCTACACCTTC. It translates to CASSFGTFGYTF.

V and J are TRBV28 and TRBJ2-7, with 9 bases identical to TRBD1. The CDR3 spans 14 residues. Per germline, CDR1 MDHEN and CDR2 SYDVKM. The J segment lost 6 bases and the V segment lost 3 bases, leaving 6 bases of the junction unmatched. CDR3 loop: CASSLGQGSFEQYF. The CDR3 DNA reads TGTGCCAGCAGTTTGGGACAGGGTAGCTTCGAGCAGTACTTC. Looking up the rest from reference TRBV28 and TRBJ2-7 gives the full variable domain: DVKVTQSSRYLVKRTGEKVFLECVQDMDHENMFWYRQDPGLGLRLIYFSYDVKMKEKGDIPEGYSVSREKKERFSLILESASTNQTSMYLCASSLGQGSFEQYFGPGTRLTVT.

This chain connects TRBV18 to TRBJ2-5; D gene uncertain. V lost 7 bases and J 4 bases, leaving 7 bases between the germline ends. The germline V gene has CDR1 KGHSH and CDR2 LQKENI. The CDR3 runs 11 residues. The CDR3 sequence is CASLTGETQYF. CDR3 nucleotide sequence: TGTGCCAGCTTAACCGGAGAGACCCAGTACTTC.

The gene calls are TRBV5-8 and TRBJ2-7, with 9 bases aligning to TRBD1. The CDR3 contains 15 residues. Germline trimming cut 2 bases from V and 3 bases from J; bases unmatched to any gene: 6. Germline V gives CDR1 SGHTS, CDR2 YDEGEE. The CDR3 spells CASSLGTGSNYEQYF. The CDR3 DNA is TGTGCCAGCAGCTTAGGGACAGGGTCGAACTACGAGCAGTACTTC. Full variable domain (rest looked up from reference TRBV5-8 and TRBJ2-7): EAGVTQSPTHLIKTRGQQATLRCSPISGHTSVYWYQQALGLGLQFLLWYDEGEERNRGNFPPRFSGRQFPNYSSELNVNALELEDSALYLCASSLGTGSNYEQYFGPGTRLTVT.

CDR3 in DNA: TGTGCCAGCAGAACGGACAGGGGGTACGAGCAGTACTTC. Translation: CASRTDRGYEQYF. The chain combines TRBV28 with TRBJ2-7; 10 bases agree with TRBD1. Germline V lookup: CDR1 MDHEN, CDR2 SYDVKM. The CDR3 is 13 residues long. Germline trimming cut 6 bases from V and 4 bases from J; bases unmatched to any gene: 3.

V and J are TRBV19 and TRBJ1-2; TRBD1 matches at 10 bases. After removal of 6 bases from V and 4 bases from J, the junction contained 5 bases not matched to a gene. The germline V gene has CDR1 LNHDA and CDR2 SQIVND (reference sequence). The CDR3 extends over 14 amino acids. CDR3 coding DNA: TGTGCCAGTAGAAGGGACAGGGGCGGCTATGGCTACACCTTC. Translated, it gives CASRRDRGGYGYTF.